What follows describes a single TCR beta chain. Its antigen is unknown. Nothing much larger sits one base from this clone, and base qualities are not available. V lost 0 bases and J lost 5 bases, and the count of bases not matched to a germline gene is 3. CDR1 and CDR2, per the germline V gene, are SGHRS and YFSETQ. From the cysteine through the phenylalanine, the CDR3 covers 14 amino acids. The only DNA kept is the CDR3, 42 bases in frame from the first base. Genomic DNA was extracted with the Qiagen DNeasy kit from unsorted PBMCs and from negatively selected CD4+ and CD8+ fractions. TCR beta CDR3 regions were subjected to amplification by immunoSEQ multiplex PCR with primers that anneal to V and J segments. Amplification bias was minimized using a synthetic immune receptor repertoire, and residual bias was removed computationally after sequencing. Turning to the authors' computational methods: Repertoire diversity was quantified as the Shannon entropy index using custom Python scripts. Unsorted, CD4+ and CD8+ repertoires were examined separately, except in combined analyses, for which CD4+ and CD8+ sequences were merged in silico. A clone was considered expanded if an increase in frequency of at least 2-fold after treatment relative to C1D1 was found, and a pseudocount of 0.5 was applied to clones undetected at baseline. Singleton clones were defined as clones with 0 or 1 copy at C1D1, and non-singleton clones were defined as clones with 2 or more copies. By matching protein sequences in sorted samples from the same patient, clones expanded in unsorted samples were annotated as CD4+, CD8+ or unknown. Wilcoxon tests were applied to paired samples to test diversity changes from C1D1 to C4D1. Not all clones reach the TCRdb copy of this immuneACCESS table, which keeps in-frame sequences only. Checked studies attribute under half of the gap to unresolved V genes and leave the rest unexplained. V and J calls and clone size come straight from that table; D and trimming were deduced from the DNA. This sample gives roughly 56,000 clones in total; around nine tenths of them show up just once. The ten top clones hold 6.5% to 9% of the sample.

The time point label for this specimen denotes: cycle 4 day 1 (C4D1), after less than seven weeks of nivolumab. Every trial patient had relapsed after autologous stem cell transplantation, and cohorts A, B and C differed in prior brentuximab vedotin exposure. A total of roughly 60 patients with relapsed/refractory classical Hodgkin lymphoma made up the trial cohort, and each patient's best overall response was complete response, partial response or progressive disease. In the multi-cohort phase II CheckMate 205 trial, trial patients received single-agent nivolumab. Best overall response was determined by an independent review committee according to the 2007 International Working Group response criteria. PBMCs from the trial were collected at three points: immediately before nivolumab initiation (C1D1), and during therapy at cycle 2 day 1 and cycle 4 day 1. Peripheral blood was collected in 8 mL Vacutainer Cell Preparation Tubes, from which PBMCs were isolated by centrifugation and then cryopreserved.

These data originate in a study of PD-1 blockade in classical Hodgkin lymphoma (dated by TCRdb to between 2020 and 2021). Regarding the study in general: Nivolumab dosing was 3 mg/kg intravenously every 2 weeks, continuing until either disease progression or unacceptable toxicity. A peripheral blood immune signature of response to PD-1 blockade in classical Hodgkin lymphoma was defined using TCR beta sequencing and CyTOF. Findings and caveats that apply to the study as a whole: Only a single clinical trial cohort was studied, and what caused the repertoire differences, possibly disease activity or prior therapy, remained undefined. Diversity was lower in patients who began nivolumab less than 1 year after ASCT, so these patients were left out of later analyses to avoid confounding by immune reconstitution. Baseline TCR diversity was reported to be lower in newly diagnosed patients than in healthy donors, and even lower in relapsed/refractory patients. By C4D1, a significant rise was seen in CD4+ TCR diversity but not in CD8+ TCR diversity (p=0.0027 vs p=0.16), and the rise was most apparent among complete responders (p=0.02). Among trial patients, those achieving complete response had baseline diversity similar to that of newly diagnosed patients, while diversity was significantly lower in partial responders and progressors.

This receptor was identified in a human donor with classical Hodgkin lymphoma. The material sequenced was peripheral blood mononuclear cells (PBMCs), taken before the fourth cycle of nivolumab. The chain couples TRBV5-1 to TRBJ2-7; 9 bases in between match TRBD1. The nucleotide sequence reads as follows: TGCGCCAGCAGCTTGGCCAGGACAGGGGACGAGCAGTACTTC. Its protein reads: CASSLARTGDEQYF.